Listed below are T cell receptor beta chains from one sample, sequenced in a study of cytomegalovirus exposure and HLA in healthy donors. The repertoire was sequenced with immunoSEQ multiplex PCR; TCRdb's copy has only in-frame clones and lacks some. The sample contains about 49,000 clones, roughly nine tenths of which appear only once. Sequenced: PBMCs. Every receptor here comes from a young man in good health and CMV-seronegative. Each CDR3 is given with its conserved first and last residue. The D gene is left open where the match is weak. A clone size is listed for some rows: how often the clone was seen (once, few, many), or a class if it is expanded.

D gene,J gene,clone size,V gene,CDR3 DNA,CDR3 protein
TRBD1,TRBJ1-3,-,TRBV7-8,TGTGCCAGCAGCATGTACAGGGGAACTGGAAACACCATATATTTT,CASSMYRGTGNTIYF
TRBD2,TRBJ2-1,once,TRBV9,TGTGCCAGCAGCGTACTCCCGGCGGGAGGGCGTAATGAGCAGTTCTTC,CASSVLPAGGRNEQFF
TRBD2,TRBJ2-7,-,TRBV19,TGTGCCAGTAGTAGCCCTGGAGCGGGACTTTACGAGCAGTACTTC,CASSSPGAGLYEQYF
TRBD1,TRBJ1-2,-,TRBV9,TGTGCCAGCAGCGGCGGACAGGGGAACTATGGCTACACCTTC,CASSGGQGNYGYTF
TRBD2,TRBJ2-1,-,TRBV5-1,TGCGCCAGCAGCTCCGGGACTAGCGGGAAGAGCTCCTACAATGAGCAGTTCTTC,CASSSGTSGKSSYNEQFF
TRBD2,TRBJ2-2,-,TRBV7-6,TGTGCCAGCAGCCCGGGGAGCGGGGGAGCGAGCACCGGGGAGCTGTTTTTT,CASSPGSGGASTGELFF
TRBD2,TRBJ2-2,once,TRBV28,TGTGCCAGCAGTTTCCCCCCGGGGATAGCGGGAGGGCAGGGTATTACGGACACCGGGGAGCTGTTTTTT,CASSFPPGIAGGQGITDTGELFF
-,TRBJ2-1,-,TRBV13,TGTGCCAGCAGCCCTTTTGCGGGTAGCTCCTACAATGAGCAGTTCTTC,CASSPFAGSSYNEQFF
TRBD2,TRBJ2-1,-,TRBV9,TGTGCCAGCAGCGAACTAGCGGGAGAGTACAATGAGCAGTTCTTC,CASSELAGEYNEQFF
-,TRBJ1-5,-,TRBV27,TGTGCCAGCAGTTTAATCCTCAATCAGCCCCAGCATTTT,CASSLILNQPQHF
-,TRBJ2-7,-,TRBV6-5,TGTGCCAGCAGTTATTCCTCCCGACAGCGAGAGCAGTACTTC,CASSYSSRQREQYF
-,TRBJ1-2,once,TRBV30,TGTGCCTGGAGTGGTCGGTGGGGGGAAGGCTATGGCTACACCTTC,CAWSGRWGEGYGYTF
-,TRBJ1-2,-,TRBV10-3,TGTGCCATCAGTGAAGCGGGCGTCTATGGCTACACCTTC,CAISEAGVYGYTF
-,TRBJ2-1,-,TRBV5-5,TGTGCCAGCTTGGGCCGTATCCGAGGGTCCAGCTCCTACAATGAGCAGTTCTTC,CASLGRIRGSSSYNEQFF
TRBD2,TRBJ2-1,-,TRBV18,TGTGCCAGCTCACCTCCCGGGACTAGCGGGAGTCCTTACAATGAGCAGTTCTTC,CASSPPGTSGSPYNEQFF
TRBD2,TRBJ2-2,-,TRBV5-1,TGCGCCAGCAGCCCAGGGACTAGTGGAACCGGGGAGCTGTTTTTT,CASSPGTSGTGELFF
-,TRBJ2-2,-,TRBV5-6,TGTGCCAGCAGCTTTTGGTACAGGAGAAACACCGGGGAGCTGTTTTTT,CASSFWYRRNTGELFF
TRBD1,TRBJ1-1,-,TRBV28,TGTGCCAGCAGTTATACGGGACAGGTATACACTGAAGCTTTCTTT,CASSYTGQVYTEAFF
TRBD1,TRBJ1-1,few,TRBV19,TGTGCCAGTAGTACCACGGGACAGGGGATTGAAGCTTTCTTT,CASSTTGQGIEAFF
-,TRBJ2-7,-,TRBV18,TGTGCCAGCTCATACGACATCTACGAGCAGTACTTC,CASSYDIYEQYF
-,TRBJ2-1,few,TRBV28,TGTGCCAGCAGAAGCGCTGCTCAGTTCTTC,CASRSAAQFF
TRBD1,TRBJ2-7,-,TRBV15,TGTGCCACCAGCAAGACAGGGTTGTCGGGCGAGCAGTACTTC,CATSKTGLSGEQYF
-,TRBJ1-5,-,TRBV27,TGTGCCAGCAGTTTACGACAGAGCAATCAGCCCCAGCATTTT,CASSLRQSNQPQHF
-,TRBJ2-5,-,TRBV2,TGTGCCAGCAGCGGATTGGGCAGCAGCCAAGAGACCCAGTACTTC,CASSGLGSSQETQYF
-,TRBJ2-1,-,TRBV21-1,TGTGCCAGCACCCCTAGGACTAGCGGTCGGAATGAGCAGTTCTTC,CASTPRTSGRNEQFF
TRBD1,TRBJ1-4,-,TRBV15,TGTGCCACCAGCAGAGATCGAGTCAGGGGGCGGAATGAAAAACTGTTTTTT,CATSRDRVRGRNEKLFF
-,TRBJ1-1,-,TRBV25-1,TGTGCCAGCAGGGGGATCGGGGGTAAAACTGAAGCTTTCTTT,CASRGIGGKTEAFF
TRBD2,TRBJ2-1,-,TRBV4-2,TGTGCCAGCAGCCAAGAATGGCGGGAGCGGACCAGCTCCTACAATGAGCAGTTCTTC,CASSQEWRERTSSYNEQFF
TRBD2,TRBJ2-2,few,TRBV7-8,TGTGCCAGCAGCTTAAACGTCGTAGCGGGGGGGGGAAACACCGGGGAGCTGTTTTTT,CASSLNVVAGGGNTGELFF
-,TRBJ2-1,once,TRBV5-6,TGTGCCAGCAGGCTAGTCGGGTACAATGAGCAGTTCTTC,CASRLVGYNEQFF
TRBD1,TRBJ2-7,-,TRBV10-3,TGTGCCATCGGCGTATCGACAGGGGTTTCCTACGAGCAGTACTTC,CAIGVSTGVSYEQYF
TRBD1,TRBJ2-3,-,TRBV28,TGTGCCAGCAGTTTATCCGGTGGGACAGGTCGTTCTAGCACAGATACGCAGTATTTT,CASSLSGGTGRSSTDTQYF
TRBD2,TRBJ2-1,-,TRBV10-2,TGCGCCAGCAGCCCATCTAGCGGGAGGTTCCATGAGCAGTTCTTC,CASSPSSGRFHEQFF
-,TRBJ1-1,-,TRBV27,TGTGCCAGCAGTTTAGAGGGTATGAACACTGAAGCTTTCTTT,CASSLEGMNTEAFF
TRBD2,TRBJ2-7,-,TRBV10-3,TGTGCCATCAGTCCAACACAGGGAAGGGTAGCGGGATCCACCTACGAGCAGTACTTC,CAISPTQGRVAGSTYEQYF
TRBD1,TRBJ2-1,-,TRBV2,TGTGCCAGCAGGCGAGACAGGGGGCCGATCGAGTTCTTC,CASRRDRGPIEFF
-,TRBJ2-7,-,TRBV10-3,TGTGCCATCAGTGAGCGTGCAGGGGATCCCCTCGAGCAGTACTTC,CAISERAGDPLEQYF
-,TRBJ1-1,-,TRBV11-2,TGTGCCAGCAGCTTATTAGTTGGGAACACTGAAGCTTTCTTT,CASSLLVGNTEAFF
-,TRBJ2-7,once,TRBV19,TGTGCCAGTAGTATGTTCGGGGAGCAGTACTTC,CASSMFGEQYF
TRBD1,TRBJ2-7,-,TRBV10-2,TGCGCCAGCAGTGAAGATTTCCGCGACAGGGGGTCCTACGAGCAGTACTTC,CASSEDFRDRGSYEQYF